The clone carrying this T cell receptor (beta chain) was recorded many times. Antigen: not known. V shed 0 bases and J shed 3 bases, with 12 bases lying between them. This CDR3 has 15 amino acids. Germline assignment: CDR1 LGHDT and CDR2 YNNKEL (reference sequence). This record belongs to a study of T cells after yellow fever vaccination. Generation of TCR cDNA used 5'RACE template switching (which added a universal primer site and UMIs). Via MiXCR, TCRdb re-called the 5' RACE reads, giving one row per CDR3 protein. The table includes hundreds of thousands of distinct CDR3 sequences, about 8.7% detected once. General study results and limits: Detected again after the booster were most primary-vaccination clones, at 95% to 98% CD4 and approximately 85% CD8. Among all clonotypes, a small share was observed in both CD4 and CD8 compartments. There was a possibility that FACS-sorted repertoires contained abundant clonotypes contaminating from the bulk population.

The V and J genes are TRBV3-1 and TRBJ2-7; possibly TRBD2 for D (6 bases). Sequenced here: PBMCs, sampled on the day of the first yellow fever vaccination. This sequence originates from a man aged 18 to 29 who received the YFV17D yellow fever vaccine. The CDR3 loop reads CASSQDLAGSYEQYF. The DNA for the CDR3 is TGTGCCAGCAGCCAAGATCTTGCGGGGAGCTACGAGCAGTACTTC.